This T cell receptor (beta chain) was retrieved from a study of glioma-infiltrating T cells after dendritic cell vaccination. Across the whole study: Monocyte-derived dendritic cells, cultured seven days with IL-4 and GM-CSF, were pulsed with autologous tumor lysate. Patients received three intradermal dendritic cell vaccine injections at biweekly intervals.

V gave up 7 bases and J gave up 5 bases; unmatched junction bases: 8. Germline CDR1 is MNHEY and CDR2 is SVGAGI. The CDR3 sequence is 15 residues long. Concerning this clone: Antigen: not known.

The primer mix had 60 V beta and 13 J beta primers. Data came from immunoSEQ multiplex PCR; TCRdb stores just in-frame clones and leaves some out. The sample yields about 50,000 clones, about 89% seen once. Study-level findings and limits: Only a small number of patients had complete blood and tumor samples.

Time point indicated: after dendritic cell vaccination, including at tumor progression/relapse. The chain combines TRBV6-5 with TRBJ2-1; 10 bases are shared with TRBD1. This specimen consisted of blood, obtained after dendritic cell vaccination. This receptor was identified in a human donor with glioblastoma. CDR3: CASTSRDRGHNEQFF. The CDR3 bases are TGTGCCAGCACTTCCCGGGACAGGGGTCACAATGAGCAGTTCTTC.